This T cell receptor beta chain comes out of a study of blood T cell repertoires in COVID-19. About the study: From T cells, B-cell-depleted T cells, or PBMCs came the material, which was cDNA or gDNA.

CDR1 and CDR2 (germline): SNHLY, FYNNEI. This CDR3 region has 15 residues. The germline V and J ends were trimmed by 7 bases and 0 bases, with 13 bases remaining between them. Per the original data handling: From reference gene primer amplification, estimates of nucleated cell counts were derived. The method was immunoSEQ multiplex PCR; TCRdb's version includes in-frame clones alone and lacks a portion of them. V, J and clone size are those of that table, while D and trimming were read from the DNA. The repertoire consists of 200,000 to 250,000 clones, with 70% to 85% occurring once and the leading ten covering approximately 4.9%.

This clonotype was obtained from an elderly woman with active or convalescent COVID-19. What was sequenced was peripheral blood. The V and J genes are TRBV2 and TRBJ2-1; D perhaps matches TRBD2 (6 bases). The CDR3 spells CASTLRESSYNEQFF. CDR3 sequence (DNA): TGTGCCAGCACCCTACGGGAGAGCTCCTACAATGAGCAGTTCTTC. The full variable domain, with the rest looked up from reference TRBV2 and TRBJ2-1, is EPEVTQTPSHQVTQMGQEVILRCVPISNHLYFYWYRQILGQKVEFLVSFYNNEISEKSEIFDDQFSVERPDGSNFTLKIRSTKLEDSAMYFCASTLRESSYNEQFFGPGTRLTVL.